The rows below give T cell receptor beta chains drawn from one sample of a study of primary melanoma T cells and metastatic recurrence. The method was immunoSEQ multiplex PCR; TCRdb's version includes in-frame clones alone and lacks a portion of them. The profile covers under 450 clones, with 85% appearing a single time and about 18% taken by the ten largest. The sample comprised melanoma tumor tissue. These TCRs come from a human donor with melanoma. Both conserved end residues are part of each CDR3. The D gene is left open where the match is weak. Clone sizes are given selectively: once, few, many, or a class where the clone is expanded.

v_call	clone_size	d_call	j_call	cdr3_aa	cdr3_nt
TRBV7-6	NA	TRBD2	TRBJ2-2	CASSPGLAGVANTGELFF	TGTGCCAGCAGCCCGGGACTAGCGGGGGTAGCGAACACCGGGGAGCTGTTTTTT
TRBV11-3	NA	NA	TRBJ1-1	CASSLDDLNTEAFF	TGTGCCAGCAGCTTAGACGATCTGAACACTGAAGCTTTCTTT
TRBV11-3	NA	NA	TRBJ1-1	CASSSRGGLAEAFF	TGTGCCAGCAGCTCGCGGGGGGGGCTGGCTGAAGCTTTCTTT
TRBV29-1	NA	NA	TRBJ2-5	CSGGPTAGETQYF	TGCAGCGGGGGGCCCACCGCGGGGGAGACCCAGTACTTC
TRBV11-3	NA	NA	TRBJ2-4	CASSPRVGENIQYF	TGTGCCAGCAGCCCGAGGGTTGGCGAAAACATTCAGTACTTC
TRBV19	NA	NA	TRBJ2-1	CASSLTRGREQFF	TGTGCCAGTAGCCTAACCAGGGGTCGGGAGCAGTTCTTC
TRBV23-1	NA	NA	TRBJ1-2	CASSQSGRGYGYTF	TGCGCCAGCAGTCAATCTGGCAGGGGATACGGCTACACCTTC
TRBV15	NA	TRBD1	TRBJ2-7	CATSKEGTGGDEQYF	TGTGCCACCAGCAAAGAGGGGACAGGGGGCGACGAGCAGTACTTC
TRBV5-1	NA	TRBD2	TRBJ2-5	CASTWTSGGEETQYF	TGCGCCAGTACTTGGACTAGCGGGGGGGAAGAGACCCAGTACTTC
TRBV19	NA	NA	TRBJ1-6	CASMGQGHSPLHF	TGTGCCAGTATGGGCCAGGGCCATTCACCCCTCCACTTT
TRBV28	NA	NA	TRBJ2-5	CASGRGGARQETQYF	TGTGCCAGCGGCCGCGGCGGGGCCCGCCAAGAGACCCAGTACTTC
TRBV28	NA	NA	TRBJ1-6	CASSFEPGQASPLHF	TGTGCCAGCAGTTTCGAACCAGGGCAGGCTTCACCCCTCCACTTT
TRBV11-3	NA	NA	TRBJ1-1	CASSRSWARGTEAFF	TGTGCCAGCAGCAGGTCCTGGGCCCGGGGCACTGAAGCTTTCTTT
TRBV5-1	once	NA	TRBJ1-5	CASSLDGQPNQPQHF	TGCGCCAGCAGCTTGGACGGACAGCCCAATCAGCCCCAGCATTTT
TRBV11-3	NA	NA	TRBJ1-4	CASSLGGTGNEKLFF	TGTGCCAGCAGCTTAGGAGGGACGGGGAATGAAAAACTGTTTTTT
TRBV6-8	NA	NA	TRBJ2-3	CASSYWAGGDTQYF	TGTGCCAGCAGTTACTGGGCTGGCGGAGATACGCAGTATTTT
TRBV4-1	NA	TRBD1	TRBJ2-7	CASSLSPGQGMEQYF	TGCGCCAGCAGCCTTTCACCGGGACAGGGGATGGAGCAGTACTTC
TRBV15	NA	TRBD1	TRBJ2-3	CATSNRGAEDTQYF	TGTGCCACCAGCAACAGGGGCGCAGAAGATACGCAGTATTTT
TRBV23-1	NA	NA	TRBJ2-6	CASSQSEEFPGANVLTF	TGCGCCAGCAGTCAATCGGAGGAATTTCCCGGGGCCAACGTCCTGACTTTC
TRBV6-8	NA	TRBD1	TRBJ2-7	CASSFFVGGTGQYEQYF	TGTGCCAGCAGTTTCTTCGTTGGGGGGACAGGGCAATACGAGCAGTACTTC
TRBV5-1	once	NA	TRBJ2-7	CASSPGGTGNYEQYF	TGCGCCAGCAGCCCGGGAGGGACAGGGAACTACGAGCAGTACTTC
TRBV6-8	NA	NA	TRBJ2-5	CASSRPPQGSGETQYF	TGTGCCAGCAGTCGGCCCCCCCAGGGGTCGGGAGAGACCCAGTACTTC